What follows are 27 T cell receptor beta chains derived from one specimen sequenced in a study of Ad26.COV2.S vaccination and SARS-CoV-2 variants. Treatment specified: roughly 18 received Ad26.COV2.S at low or high dose, single or two shots; five or six received placebo; per-sample allocation not given. Collection of samples fell on day 63 after the first vaccine or placebo injection. Method: immunoSEQ multiplex PCR; TCRdb's copy keeps in-frame clones and lacks some. The data show about 350,000 clones, around 87% seen once. The sequencing here drew on peripheral blood, taken in a trial of Ad26.COV2.S vaccine versus placebo. These receptors came from a person between 18 and 60 years old who received the Ad26.COV2.S COVID-19 vaccine or a placebo.

The chain carries TRBV30 and TRBJ2-7, with D maybe TRBD1 (5 bases). Per germline, CDR1 GTSNPN and CDR2 SVGIG (reference sequence). The ends were cut back, 0 bases at V and 1 base at J, with 16 bases in the middle. This CDR3 has 16 residues. For the CDR3, the DNA is TGTGCCTGGAGTGTAGTTTCGGCAGGGTGGTCCTACGAGCAGTACTTC. Translation gives CAWSVVSAGWSYEQYF.

J is TRBJ2-1 and V is TRBV27; unclear D gene. Germline CDR1 and CDR2: MNHEY and SMNVEV (reference sequence). V lost 5 bases, J lost 7 bases, and 6 bases lay in between. The CDR3 is 11 amino acids. The DNA for the CDR3 is TGTGCCAGCAGTGTGGGGAATGAGCAGTTCTTC. This encodes CASSVGNEQFF.

The chain's CDR3 is CASRPGGGEQYF. As DNA, the CDR3 is TGTGCCAGCAGACCGGGCGGAGGGGAGCAGTACTTC. This chain joins TRBV12-3 or TRBV12-4 and TRBJ2-7; D perhaps matches TRBD2 (6 bases). The CDR3 contains 12 residues. Trimming stripped 6 bases from V and 7 bases from J, with 13 bases between.

Regarding this clone: The junction shows a germline mismatch at one end, possibly a read error. The rearrangement uses TRBV7-7 and TRBJ2-3, with D uncertain. Germline V gives CDR1 SSHAT, CDR2 FNYEAQ (reference sequence). The CDR3 is made up of 11 amino acids. The CDR3 spells CASSSSDTQYF. CDR3 DNA: TGTGCTAGCAGCAGTTCAGATACGCAGTATTTT. The full variable domain, its missing parts supplied by reference TRBV7-7 and TRBJ2-3, is GAGVSQSPRYKVTKRGQDVTLRCDPISSHATLYWYQQALGQGPEFLTYFNYEAQPDKSGLPSDRFSAERPEGSISTLTIQRTEQRDSAMYRCASSSSDTQYFGPGTRLTVL.

This chain uses TRBV4-2 with TRBJ1-4; 8 bases are a match to TRBD1. CDR1 and CDR2 from the germline V gene are LGHNA and YNFKEQ. V was pared by 0 bases and J by 3 bases, with 12 bases of the junction left unmatched. There are 19 residues in the CDR3. As DNA, the CDR3 is TGTGCCAGCAGCCAAGATTGGGCCGGCAGGGGGCTTTCTAATGAAAAACTGTTTTTT. It encodes CASSQDWAGRGLSNEKLFF.

This chain links TRBV15 with TRBJ1-1, with D perhaps TRBD1 (6 bases). V shed 0 bases and J shed 7 bases, with 9 bases lying between them. The CDR3 totals 13 residues. Germline CDR1 reads LNHNV; CDR2 reads YYDKDF (reference sequence). CDR3 region: CATSRDIGGEAFF. CDR3 DNA: TGTGCCACCAGCAGAGATATAGGGGGTGAAGCTTTCTTT.

With respect to this clone: Additional DNA sequences in this sample encode the identical CDR3. The chain uses TRBV2 and TRBJ1-6; D gene uncertain. The CDR3 consists of 13 residues. Trimming stripped 3 bases from V and 4 bases from J, with 4 bases between. Germline V lookup: CDR1 SNHLY, CDR2 FYNNEI. This chain's CDR3 is CASSDRYNSPLHF. CDR3 sequence (DNA): TGTGCCAGCAGTGACCGTTATAATTCACCCCTCCACTTT.

This clone has more than one count but fewer than ten. V gene TRBV5-6 combines with J gene TRBJ1-2; D not certain. V lost 2 bases and J 7 bases, leaving 12 bases between the germline ends. The germline gives CDR1 SGHDT, CDR2 YYEEEE. This CDR3 has 13 amino acids. This CDR3 is CASSFAGGSGYTF. CDR3 in DNA: TGTGCCAGCAGCTTCGCAGGAGGGTCTGGCTACACCTTC.

In its sample, this clone was seen a few times. This sequence joins TRBV5-8 and TRBJ1-2, with 7 positions matching TRBD1. CDR3 size: 13 residues. Germline V gives CDR1 SGHTS, CDR2 YDEGEE. V was clipped by 4 bases and J by 8 bases; unmatched bases: 8. The CDR3 spells CASSPGQWHGYTF. The DNA for the CDR3 is TGTGCCAGCAGCCCGGGACAGTGGCACGGCTACACCTTC.

The chain uses TRBV5-1 and TRBJ2-1; 9 bases map to TRBD2. Germline V gene sequence: CDR1 SGHRS, CDR2 YFSETQ. The V and J ends lost 1 base and 6 bases, in that order; junction bases with no gene match: 5. This CDR3 spans 15 amino acids. The CDR3 here is CASSLTSGLSNEQFF. As DNA, the CDR3 is TGCGCCAGCAGCTTGACTAGCGGGTTATCCAATGAGCAGTTCTTC.

This sequence joins TRBV5-6 and TRBJ2-7, with D possibly being TRBD1 (5 bases). Trimming took 4 bases from V and 4 from J, leaving 12 bases between them. The CDR3 totals 13 residues. Germline V CDR1 and CDR2: SGHDT, YYEEEE. CDR3 sequence reads: CASSPGAFYEQYF. CDR3 DNA sequence: TGTGCCAGCAGCCCTGGGGCCTTTTACGAGCAGTACTTC. Drawing the rest from reference TRBV5-6 and TRBJ2-7, the complete variable domain is DAGVTQSPTHLIKTRGQQVTLRCSPKSGHDTVSWYQQALGQGPQFIFQYYEEEERQRGNFPDRFSGHQFPNYSSELNVNALLLGDSALYLCASSPGAFYEQYFGPGTRLTVT.

This sequence joins TRBV4-3 and TRBJ1-3; TRBD1 aligns across 7 bases. The CDR3 length is 15 residues. V shed 4 bases and J 4 bases; nucleotides not matched to a gene: 7. Germline lookup yields CDR1 LGHNA and CDR2 YSLEER. CDR3 loop: CASSLTGMGGNTIYF. The CDR3 nucleotides are TGCGCCAGCAGCCTGACAGGGATGGGCGGAAACACCATATATTTT.

This chain joins TRBV7-9 and TRBJ2-5; 7 bases are a match to TRBD2. The trim removed 5 bases at V and 5 bases at J, leaving 11 bases unmatched. Per germline, CDR1 SEHNR and CDR2 FQNEAQ (reference sequence). This CDR3 has 15 amino acids. CDR3 sequence: CASSQRTGEGETQYF. CDR3 bases: TGTGCCAGCAGCCAAAGGACTGGGGAGGGGGAGACCCAGTACTTC.

This chain uses TRBV6-5 with TRBJ1-2, with a possible D match to TRBD1 (5 bases). The CDR3 is 13 residues long. V gave up 6 bases and J gave up 4 bases, with 12 bases separating them. Germline V CDR1 and CDR2: MNHEY, SVGAGI. CDR3 bases: TGTGCCAGCAGCCGAGGGACCCTCTATGGCTACACCTTC. Amino acid sequence: CASSRGTLYGYTF.

The chain employs TRBV28 and TRBJ1-6, with 8 bases fitting TRBD1. The CDR3 loop spans 16 amino acids. Germline CDR1 and CDR2: MDHEN and SYDVKM. Trimming took 6 bases from V and 7 from J; bases not matched to a gene: 11. The CDR3 DNA reads as TGTGCCAGCAGCGCATACCTCAGGGGGCGGAATTCACCCCTCCACTTT. Translated: CASSAYLRGRNSPLHF.

The rearrangement links TRBV19 to TRBJ1-5, with 8 bases lining up with TRBD1. The CDR3 spans 16 residues. J was trimmed by 3 bases and V by 3 bases; bases with no gene match: 7. Per germline, CDR1 LNHDA and CDR2 SQIVND (reference sequence). DNA of the CDR3: TGTGCCAGTAGTATGGCGACAGGGGCCACCAATCAGCCCCAGCATTTT. This codes for CASSMATGATNQPQHF.

J is TRBJ2-3 and V is TRBV12-3 or TRBV12-4; D might be TRBD2 (5 bases). V gave up 8 bases and J gave up 5 bases, with 14 bases separating them. The CDR3 totals 13 residues. DNA for the CDR3: TGTGCCAGCGAACGTGGTGGAGGAGATACGCAGTATTTT. Its translation is CASERGGGDTQYF.

The J gene is TRBJ1-1, the V gene TRBV5-5; D is perhaps TRBD1 (5 bases). Trimming cost V 0 bases and J 8 bases, with 11 bases left between them. The CDR3 has 13 amino acids. Per germline, CDR1 SGHKS and CDR2 YYEKEE (reference sequence). Here the CDR3 reads CASSLAGTDEAFF. The CDR3 coding sequence is TGTGCCAGCAGCTTGGCCGGGACGGACGAAGCTTTCTTT.

The genes are TRBV9 and TRBJ1-4; D perhaps matches TRBD1 (5 bases). The CDR3 runs to 15 residues. From germline, CDR1 is SGDLS and CDR2 YYNGEE. Trimming pared 3 bases from V and 5 bases from J, leaving 14 bases between. The CDR3 DNA reads TGTGCCAGCAGCGAGGAGCAGCGGACAAATGAAAAACTGTTTTTT. This encodes CASSEEQRTNEKLFF.

The CDR3 DNA reads as TGTGCCAGTAGTATTCCCGCCCGACGGGATGGGACCCAGCATTTT. This sequence encodes CASSIPARRDGTQHF. This rearrangement joins TRBV19 to TRBJ1-5; D ambiguous. CDR1 LNHDA and CDR2 SQIVND come from the germline V gene (reference sequence). Trimming removed 3 bases at V and 11 bases at J, with 20 bases between. The CDR3 has 15 residues.

V is TRBV2 and J is TRBJ2-1, with D perhaps matching TRBD1 (5 bases). The germline gives CDR1 SNHLY, CDR2 FYNNEI. The V and J ends lost 6 bases and 3 bases respectively, with 18 bases between them. The CDR3 loop spans 16 amino acids. The CDR3 DNA sequence: TGTGCCAGCAGCCCCGCAGGGAAAACAGGCTACAATGAGCAGTTCTTC. Translating gives CASSPAGKTGYNEQFF.

The chain is built from TRBV11-2 and TRBJ2-5, with D uncertain. The CDR3 is 11 amino acids. V was pared by 6 bases and J by 1 base, with 3 bases between. Per germline, CDR1 SGHAT and CDR2 FQNNGV. CDR3 protein: CASRTQETQYF. CDR3 coding DNA: TGTGCCAGCAGAACCCAAGAGACCCAGTACTTC.

The V gene is TRBV6-4, the J gene TRBJ2-2; TRBD2 matches at 10 bases. The CDR3 is 15 amino acids. Germline CDR1 is MRHNA and CDR2 is SNTAGT. Trimming took 5 bases from V and 2 from J; bases not matched to a gene: 2. This chain's CDR3 is CASSRTSGNTGELFF. As DNA, the CDR3 is TGTGCCAGCAGTCGGACTAGCGGAAACACCGGGGAGCTGTTTTTT.

The genes are TRBV13 and TRBJ2-7; the D gene is possibly TRBD2 (6 bases). Per the germline V gene, CDR1 is PRHDT and CDR2 is FYEKMQ (reference sequence). With 0 bases removed from V and 1 base from J, the gap between germline ends came to 10 bases. The CDR3 spans 15 residues. The CDR3 here is CASSLGGGFSYEQYF. Written as DNA, the CDR3 is TGTGCCAGCAGCTTAGGCGGGGGATTTTCCTACGAGCAGTACTTC. The full variable domain, rest sourced from reference TRBV13 and TRBJ2-7, is AAGVIQSPRHLIKEKRETATLKCYPIPRHDTVYWYQQGPGQDPQFLISFYEKMQSDKGSIPDRFSAQQFSDYHSELNMSSLELGDSALYFCASSLGGGFSYEQYFGPGTRLTVT.

The chain joins TRBV9 to TRBJ1-2; 7 nucleotides line up with TRBD1. Germline CDR1 reads SGDLS; CDR2 reads YYNGEE. The CDR3 runs 15 residues. V was pared by 0 bases and J by 8 bases, with 10 bases of the junction left unmatched. DNA of the CDR3: TGTGCCAGCAGCGTAGCTGGGACAGCGGGTAGCGGCTACACCTTC. Encoded protein: CASSVAGTAGSGYTF.

A remark on this clone: Other DNA sequences in this specimen translate into the identical CDR3. J is TRBJ2-7 and V is TRBV12-3 or TRBV12-4, with 10 bases matching TRBD1. Trimming took 6 bases from V and 5 from J; bases not matched to a gene: 4. The CDR3 runs to 13 residues. CDR3: CASSQGQGHEQYF. In DNA form, the CDR3 reads TGTGCCAGCAGCCAGGGACAGGGGCACGAGCAGTACTTC.

CDR3 region: CASSQEGLPGAGNTIYF. In nucleotides, the CDR3 is TGTGCCAGCAGCCAAGAAGGTCTCCCAGGGGCTGGAAACACCATATATTTT. The chain links TRBV14 to TRBJ1-3; D is perhaps TRBD1 (6 bases). V dropped 0 bases and J dropped 2 bases, with 14 bases sitting between them. CDR1 is SGHDN and CDR2 is FVKESK in the germline V gene. The CDR3 covers 17 residues.